The TCR beta chain described here comes from a study of T cell responses to AZD1222 COVID-19 vaccine. Overall study context: Second-dose timings of about 4 or about 12 weeks were pooled. Study-level points and caveats: Unmutated variant regions are reportedly the target of nearly half of TCRs that are spike-specific. Once two AZD1222 doses were given, Spike-specific TCR breadth and depth went up.

Details on this clone: Its antigen is unidentified.

Data came from immunoSEQ multiplex PCR; TCRdb stores just in-frame clones and leaves some out. The repertoire holds about 170,000 clones, with 90% as singletons. CDR1 is SGHNT, CDR2 YYREEE, per germline (reference sequence). The CDR3 has 14 residues. Trimming cost V 4 bases and J 6 bases, with 14 bases left between them. The source of this sequence is an adult in good health. This sample comprised peripheral blood, obtained on day 0 of AZD1222 vaccination. The J gene is TRBJ1-3, the V gene TRBV5-4, with D tentatively TRBD1 (5 bases). CDR3 sequence (DNA): TGTGCCAGCAGCCTACGGGACGGGGAAAACACCATATATTTT. It yields the protein CASSLRDGENTIYF.